What follows are 22 T cell receptor beta chains derived from one specimen sequenced in a study of cytomegalovirus exposure and HLA in healthy donors. 60 Vbeta and 13 Jbeta primers were used in PCR. TCRdb keeps only in-frame clones here, not all; method: immunoSEQ multiplex PCR. The sample yields about 150,000 clones, roughly 72% seen once. The sample was PBMCs. These receptors were collected from a middle-aged man in good health and CMV-seronegative.

The rearrangement links TRBV6-1 to TRBJ1-5; TRBD1 aligns across 7 bases. The CDR3 runs 14 residues. V lost 6 bases to trimming and J lost 3 bases; unmatched junction nucleotides: 5. Per germline, CDR1 MNHNS and CDR2 SASEGT. The CDR3 DNA reads as TGTGCCAGCAGAGGGACAGACTCCAATCAGCCCCAGCATTTT. Protein: CASRGTDSNQPQHF.

The chain recombines TRBV2 with TRBJ2-2; the D gene is possibly TRBD1 (6 bases). The CDR3 is 18 residues long. The V and J ends lost 0 bases and 1 base respectively, with 15 bases between them. From germline, CDR1 is SNHLY and CDR2 FYNNEI. CDR3 nucleotide sequence: TGTGCCAGCAGTGAAGCGATGTGGGGCAGGGGGAACACCGGGGAGCTGTTTTTT. It encodes CASSEAMWGRGNTGELFF.

This clone appeared once. This rearrangement joins TRBV10-3 to TRBJ2-1; no clear D. Per the germline V gene, CDR1 is ENHRY and CDR2 is SYGVKD. CDR3 length equals 12 residues. V shed 4 bases and J shed 9 bases, with 10 bases lying between them. CDR3 DNA: TGTGCCATCAGTGGGCGGTTGAGTGAGCAGTTCTTC. This encodes CAISGRLSEQFF.

The chain uses TRBV27 and TRBJ2-3; maybe TRBD2 (6 bases). Germline V CDR1 and CDR2: MNHEY, SMNVEV (reference sequence). V lost 6 bases to trimming and J lost 0 bases, with 16 bases between them. The CDR3 covers 16 residues. In nucleotides, the CDR3 is TGTGCCAGCAGCAACTGGGACTCCCCTAGCACAGATACGCAGTATTTT. It translates to CASSNWDSPSTDTQYF.

This rearrangement joins TRBV6-1 to TRBJ2-1; 10 positions agree with TRBD2. From germline, CDR1 is MNHNS and CDR2 SASEGT. The CDR3 contains 19 residues. J lost 1 base, V lost 0 bases, and 9 bases had no gene match. In DNA, the CDR3 is TGTGCCAGCAGTGAAGCGCTAGCGGGAGAGCCCCGTTCCTACAATGAGCAGTTCTTC. Its translation: CASSEALAGEPRSYNEQFF.

The chain uses TRBV6-1 and TRBJ2-3; 12 positions match TRBD2. This CDR3 spans 15 amino acids. Germline CDR1 MNHNS, CDR2 SASEGT. The trim removed 2 bases at V and 5 bases at J, leaving 2 bases unmatched. CDR3 in DNA: TGTGCCAGCAGTGAACTAGCGGGGGGGTTAGATACGCAGTATTTT. It specifies CASSELAGGLDTQYF.

The chain joins TRBV27 to TRBJ2-5; D gene uncertain. The DNA matches TRBJ2-7 better at its end, which makes the J call doubtful. CDR3 length equals 15 residues. Germline V gene lookup returns CDR1 MNHEY and CDR2 SMNVEV (reference sequence). The CDR3 region is CASANNIPLSYEQYF. The CDR3 nucleotides are TGTGCCAGCGCTAATAATATTCCCCTCTCCTACGAGCAGTACTTC.

CDR3 nucleotides: TGTGCCAGCAAACTCCAGGGGCCTAATTCACCCCTCCACTTT. Translation gives CASKLQGPNSPLHF. This chain uses TRBV25-1 with TRBJ1-6, with a possible D match to TRBD1 (6 bases). The CDR3 loop spans 14 amino acids. Germline V gene data show CDR1 as MGHDK and CDR2 as SYGVNS. V lost 7 bases and J 6 bases, leaving 13 bases between the germline ends.

Regarding this clone: The junction does not match germline at one end; this may be a read error. The genes are TRBV18 and TRBJ2-6; D might be TRBD1 (6 bases). Germline-derived CDR1 and CDR2 are KGHSH and LQKENI. CDR3 length: 16 amino acids. CDR3 loop: CASSPREGSGANGLTF. The CDR3 DNA is TGTGCCAGCTCACCGCGAGAGGGGTCAGGGGCCAACGGCCTGACTTTC.

The chain uses TRBV28 and TRBJ2-7; 8 bases fit TRBD1. The CDR3 contains 16 residues. Germline V gives CDR1 MDHEN, CDR2 SYDVKM. The junction had 10 bases not matched to a gene; V was cut back by 3 bases and J by 3 bases. The CDR3 is CASSFALGQGDYEQYF. DNA for the CDR3: TGTGCCAGCAGTTTCGCTCTTGGACAGGGCGACTACGAGCAGTACTTC.

The rearrangement joins TRBV19 to TRBJ2-5; D is possibly TRBD1 (5 bases). Germline CDR1 reads LNHDA; CDR2 reads SQIVND (reference sequence). V was clipped by 7 bases and J by 2 bases, with 11 bases between them. The CDR3 runs 13 residues. The CDR3 spells CASNLQGQETQYF. For the CDR3, the DNA is TGTGCCAGTAATCTCCAGGGTCAAGAGACCCAGTACTTC.

This chain uses TRBV6-1 with TRBJ2-5, with a tentative D call TRBD1 (6 bases). The CDR3 has 14 amino acids. Trimming left V 6 bases short and J 0 bases short, with 11 bases between. The germline V gene has CDR1 MNHNS and CDR2 SASEGT. The DNA of the CDR3 is TGTGCCAGCAGGCGGACAGCCTACCAAGAGACCCAGTACTTC. Protein: CASRRTAYQETQYF.

The rearrangement uses TRBV28 and TRBJ2-1, with TRBD2 as a possible D gene (6 bases). Deletions cut 1 base from V and 0 bases from J, with 10 bases between. CDR3 length equals 16 residues. In germline, CDR1 is MDHEN, CDR2 SYDVKM. The CDR3 here is CASSLFGGLSYNEQFF. The DNA for the CDR3 is TGTGCCAGCAGTTTATTTGGGGGACTCTCCTACAATGAGCAGTTCTTC.

J is TRBJ1-2 and V is TRBV18; possibly TRBD1 for D (6 bases). The CDR3 consists of 16 residues. Trimming took 5 bases from V and 2 from J, leaving 18 bases between them. Germline V gene sequence: CDR1 KGHSH, CDR2 LQKENI. The CDR3 DNA reads as TGTGCCAGCTCATCCCTTCCGAGACAGGAGAACTATGGCTACACCTTC. Amino acid sequence: CASSSLPRQENYGYTF.

The V gene is TRBV4-1, the J gene TRBJ2-7, with D perhaps matching TRBD1 (6 bases). The V end lost 1 base, the J end lost 3 bases, and 16 bases lay between the germline ends. Germline CDR1 MGHRA, CDR2 YSYEKL. There are 16 residues in the CDR3. CDR3 in amino acids: CASSQVSQGSFYEQYF. CDR3 DNA: TGCGCCAGCAGCCAAGTTTCCCAGGGGTCTTTCTACGAGCAGTACTTC.

In its sample, this clone was seen many times. This chain joins TRBV2 and TRBJ2-7; possibly TRBD1 for D (6 bases). V lost 7 bases to trimming and J lost 4 bases, with 23 bases between them. The CDR3 totals 16 residues. Germline assignment: CDR1 SNHLY and CDR2 FYNNEI. The DNA of the CDR3 is TGTGCCAGCACCCCAGGGGCCCTCCTACCATATTACGAGCAGTACTTC. It encodes CASTPGALLPYYEQYF.

The genes are TRBV4-1 and TRBJ2-3, with 7 bases identical to TRBD1. Looked up from germline, CDR1 is MGHRA and CDR2 is YSYEKL. With V trimmed by 3 bases and J by 5 bases, 11 bases remained unmatched. The CDR3 covers 16 residues. The CDR3 DNA reads as TGCGCCAGCAGCCAGGGGGACAGACCAGAGGGAGATACGCAGTATTTT. As protein: CASSQGDRPEGDTQYF.

In this sample, this clone turned up a few times. The gene calls are TRBV6-1 and TRBJ1-2; no reliable D call. Germline CDR1 is MNHNS and CDR2 is SASEGT. The CDR3 totals 13 residues. Trimming left V 5 bases short and J 7 bases short, with 14 bases between. CDR3 in amino acids: CASSPGDAGGYTF. The CDR3 bases are TGTGCCAGCAGTCCCGGTGACGCGGGTGGCTACACCTTC.

The J gene is TRBJ2-5, the V gene TRBV2; D may be TRBD1 (5 bases). The CDR3 extends over 13 amino acids. Germline CDR1 reads SNHLY; CDR2 reads FYNNEI. V lost 6 bases to trimming and J lost 9 bases, with 17 bases between them. This CDR3 is CASRQDASSAQYF. The CDR3 region has the DNA TGTGCCAGCAGACAGGATGCTTCGTCGGCCCAGTACTTC.

The rearrangement uses TRBV6-5 and TRBJ1-1, with D possibly TRBD1 on 5 matching bases. The CDR3 sequence is 13 residues long. Germline V gene data show CDR1 as MNHEY and CDR2 as SVGAGI. The V end lost 6 bases, the J end lost 1 base, and 9 bases lay between the germline ends. CDR3 in amino acids: CASSDRPNTEAFF. The CDR3 DNA reads as TGTGCCAGCAGCGACAGACCGAACACTGAAGCTTTCTTT.

The chain has TRBV5-8 and TRBJ2-7; weak D call: TRBD2 (5 bases). CDR1 and CDR2 from the germline V gene are SGHTS and YDEGEE. The CDR3 covers 14 residues. V lost 5 bases and J lost 2, with 14 bases in between. CDR3 region: CASRRAGLTYEQYF. CDR3 DNA sequence: TGTGCCAGCAGGAGGGCAGGCCTTACCTACGAGCAGTACTTC.

CDR3 nucleotide sequence: TGTGCCAGCAGTTTATTGCGGGCAGGGGATACAGATACGCAGTATTTT. Translated, it gives CASSLLRAGDTDTQYF. J is TRBJ2-3 and V is TRBV28; TRBD1 is a possible D gene (6 bases). This CDR3 is 16 amino acids long. Trimming pared 1 base from V and 3 bases from J, leaving 14 bases between. Looked up from germline, CDR1 is MDHEN and CDR2 is SYDVKM.